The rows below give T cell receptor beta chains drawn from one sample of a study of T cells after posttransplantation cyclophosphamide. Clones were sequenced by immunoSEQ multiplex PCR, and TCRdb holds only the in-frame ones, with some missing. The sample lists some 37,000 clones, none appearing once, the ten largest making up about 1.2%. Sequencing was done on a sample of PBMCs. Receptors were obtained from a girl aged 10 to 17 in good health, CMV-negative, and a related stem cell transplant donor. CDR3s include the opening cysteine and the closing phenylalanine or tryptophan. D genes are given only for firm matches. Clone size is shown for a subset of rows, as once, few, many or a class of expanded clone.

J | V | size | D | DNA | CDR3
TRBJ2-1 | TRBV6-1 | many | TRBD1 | TGTGCCGCTAGGACAGGGTGGAATGAGCAGTTCTTC | CAARTGWNEQFF
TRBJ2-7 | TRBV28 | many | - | TGTGCCAGCAGTTTAGAAACAGGGGGAGGGGACGAGCAGTACTTC | CASSLETGGGDEQYF
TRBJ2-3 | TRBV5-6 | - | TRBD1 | TGTGCCAGCAGCAGCAGGGGGTTAAGCACAGATACGCAGTATTTT | CASSSRGLSTDTQYF
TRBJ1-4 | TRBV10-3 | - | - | TGTGCCATCAGTGAGTCGGCGGCAACTAATGAAAAACTGTTTTTT | CAISESAATNEKLFF
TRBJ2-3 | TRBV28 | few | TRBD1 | TGTGCCAGCAGTTTCGGACAGGCGGCTGATACGCAGTATTTT | CASSFGQAADTQYF
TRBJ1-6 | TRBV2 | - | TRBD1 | TGTGCCAGCAGCGGGACAGGTTCACCCCTCCACTTT | CASSGTGSPLHF
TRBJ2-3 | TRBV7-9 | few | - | TGTGCCAGCAGCTTTATGGGGGGGCGGAACACAGATACGCAGTATTTT | CASSFMGGRNTDTQYF
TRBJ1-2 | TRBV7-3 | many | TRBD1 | TGTGCCAGCAGCCCTGAGGGACAGGCCTATGGCTACACCTTC | CASSPEGQAYGYTF
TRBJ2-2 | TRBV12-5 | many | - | TGTGCTAGTGGCCAGGACGGGGACACCGGGGAGCTGTTTTTT | CASGQDGDTGELFF
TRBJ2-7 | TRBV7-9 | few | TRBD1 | TGTGCCAGCAGCTCCGGGACAGGGGGCGACGAGCAGTACTTC | CASSSGTGGDEQYF
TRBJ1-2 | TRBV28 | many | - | TGTGCCAGCAGTTTATTGGGACAAACAACGGGCTACACCTTC | CASSLLGQTTGYTF
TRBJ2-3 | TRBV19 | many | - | TGTGCCACCAGTAAGTTGGGCAGGGACACAGATACGCAGTATTTT | CATSKLGRDTDTQYF
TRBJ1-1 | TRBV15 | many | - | TGTGCCACCAGCAGAGAAAGTGGAGGCAACACTGAAGCTTTCTTT | CATSRESGGNTEAFF
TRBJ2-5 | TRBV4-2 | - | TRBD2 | TGTGCCAGCAGCCAAGAAGATGGAGGACTAGCCCGATACCAAGAGACCCAGTACTTC | CASSQEDGGLARYQETQYF
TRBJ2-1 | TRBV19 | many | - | TGTGCCAGTAGTACGGGCACTAGTCTCAATGAGCAGTTCTTC | CASSTGTSLNEQFF
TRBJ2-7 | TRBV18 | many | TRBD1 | TGTGCCAGCTCACCAAGAGGACAGGGGGAAGGGTCCTACGAGCAGTACTTC | CASSPRGQGEGSYEQYF
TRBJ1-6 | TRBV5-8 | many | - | TGTGCCAGCAGCCCTCGGGGGGGTAATTCACCCCTCCACTTT | CASSPRGGNSPLHF
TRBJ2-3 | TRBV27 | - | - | TGTGCCAGCAGTTGGAGGGGACAGATTGTAATGACTAGCACAGATACGCAGTATTTT | CASSWRGQIVMTSTDTQYF
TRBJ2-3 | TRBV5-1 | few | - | TGCGCCAGCAGCTTGGTTTGTCGGCGGGAATACAGTCGTTCTAGCACAGATACGCAGTATTTT | CASSLVCRREYSRSSTDTQYF
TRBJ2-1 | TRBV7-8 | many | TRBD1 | TGTGCCAGCAGCTTCCGGGACAGCCACAATGAGCAGTTCTTC | CASSFRDSHNEQFF
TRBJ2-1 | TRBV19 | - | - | TGTGCCAGTACCCAGGGGCCCAATGAGCAGTTCTTC | CASTQGPNEQFF
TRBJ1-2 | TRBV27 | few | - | TGTGCCAGCAGGGGGAGGGCGGGCTATGGCTACACCTTC | CASRGRAGYGYTF
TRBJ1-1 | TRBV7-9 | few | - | TGTGCCAGCAGCCACTGGGGAGCTGAAGCTTTCTTT | CASSHWGAEAFF
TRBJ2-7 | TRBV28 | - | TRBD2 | TGTGCCAGCAGTTCGGGGGGGGGCACCTACGAGCAGTACTTC | CASSSGGGTYEQYF
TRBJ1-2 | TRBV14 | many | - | TGTGCCAGCAGCCAAGCGCCAACAGCTAACTATGGCTACACCTTC | CASSQAPTANYGYTF
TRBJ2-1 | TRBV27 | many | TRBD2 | TGTGCCAGCAGTTTAGGCCCTAGCGGGATCTACAATGAGCAGTTCTTC | CASSLGPSGIYNEQFF
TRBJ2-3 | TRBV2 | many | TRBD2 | TGTGCCAGCAGTATCCTAGCGGGGGCCCCAGATACGCAGTATTTT | CASSILAGAPDTQYF
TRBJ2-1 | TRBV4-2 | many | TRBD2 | TGTGCCAGCAGCCAAGATGGACTAGCAGGTGAGCAGTTCTTC | CASSQDGLAGEQFF
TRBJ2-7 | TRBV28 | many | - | TGTGCCACCGAGGCCCAATCAGGGTTTCCCTACGAGCAGTACTTC | CATEAQSGFPYEQYF
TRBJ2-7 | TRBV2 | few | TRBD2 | TGTGCCAGCAGAGAAGGGCCTAGCGGGGTAACCTACGAGCAGTACTTC | CASREGPSGVTYEQYF
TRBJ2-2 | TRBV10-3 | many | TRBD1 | TGTGCCATCAGTTCCCCATACGGGACAGGGGGTACCGGGGAGCTGTTTTTT | CAISSPYGTGGTGELFF
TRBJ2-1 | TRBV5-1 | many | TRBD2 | TGCGCCAGCAGCTTGCAAGCGGGGGGTATACAGTTCTTC | CASSLQAGGIQFF
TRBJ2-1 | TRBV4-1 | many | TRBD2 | TGCGCCAGCAGCCAAGAGGTAGGGGGACTAGCGGGAGTTGGTGAGCAGTTCTTC | CASSQEVGGLAGVGEQFF
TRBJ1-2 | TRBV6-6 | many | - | TGTGCCAGCAGCCGCGACAGGAACTATGGCTACACCTTC | CASSRDRNYGYTF
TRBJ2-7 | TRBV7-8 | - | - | TGTGCCAGCAGCGCGACCATGGAGAGCTCCTACGAGCAGTACTTC | CASSATMESSYEQYF
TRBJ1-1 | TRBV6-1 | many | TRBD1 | TGTGCCAGCAGTGAATGGCAGGGGGTCCACACTGAAGCTTTCTTT | CASSEWQGVHTEAFF
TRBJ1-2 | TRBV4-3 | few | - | TGCGCCAGCAGCCAAGTTCGAGGAGACCGAATTAACTATGGCTACACCTTC | CASSQVRGDRINYGYTF
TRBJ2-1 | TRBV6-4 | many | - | TGTGCCAGCAGTGACTCTAGCTCCTACAATGAGCAGTTCTTC | CASSDSSSYNEQFF
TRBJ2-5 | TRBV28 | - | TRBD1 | TGTGCCAGCATTTCATCCGGACAGGGCACCCAGTACTTC | CASISSGQGTQYF
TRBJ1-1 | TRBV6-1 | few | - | TGTGCCAGCAAAGGATCAGGGATGAACACTGAAGCTTTCTTT | CASKGSGMNTEAFF
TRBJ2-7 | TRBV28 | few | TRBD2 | TGTGCCAGCAGTTTCCAGGGACTATCTTCCTACGAGCAGTACTTC | CASSFQGLSSYEQYF
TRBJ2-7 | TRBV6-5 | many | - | TGTGCCAGCAGGCCGACAGGTATATCCTACGAGCAGTACTTC | CASRPTGISYEQYF